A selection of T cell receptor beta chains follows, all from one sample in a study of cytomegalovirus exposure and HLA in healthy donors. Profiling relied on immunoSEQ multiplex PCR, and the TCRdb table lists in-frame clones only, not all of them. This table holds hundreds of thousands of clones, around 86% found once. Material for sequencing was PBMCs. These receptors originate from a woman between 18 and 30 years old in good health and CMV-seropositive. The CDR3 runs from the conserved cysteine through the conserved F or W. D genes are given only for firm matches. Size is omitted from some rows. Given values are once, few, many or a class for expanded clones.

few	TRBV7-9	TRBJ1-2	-	TGTGCCAGCAGCTACAGGGTTGAATATGGCTACACCTTC	CASSYRVEYGYTF
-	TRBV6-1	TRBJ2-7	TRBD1	TGTGCCAGCAGTGAAGCTGGTTGGACAGGGATCCGCTACGAGCAGTACTTC	CASSEAGWTGIRYEQYF
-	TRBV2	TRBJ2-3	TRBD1	TGTGCCAGCAGTGAAGCGCCACAGGGGGTCGATACGCAGTATTTT	CASSEAPQGVDTQYF
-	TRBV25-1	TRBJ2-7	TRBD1	TGTGCCAGCAGTGAATCCTCATGGGACAGGGACTACGAGCAGTACTTC	CASSESSWDRDYEQYF
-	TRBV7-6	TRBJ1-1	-	TGTGCCAGCAGCTTAGCGGGCGGGGGCGGAGGTACTGAAGCTTTCTTT	CASSLAGGGGGTEAFF
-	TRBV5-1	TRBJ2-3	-	TGCGCCAGCAGCTCGCCCTACTTTCGCACAGATACGCAGTATTTT	CASSSPYFRTDTQYF
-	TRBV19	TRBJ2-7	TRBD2	TGTGCCAGTAGTAGAGGGACTAGCGGGAGATTCTACGAGCAGTACTTC	CASSRGTSGRFYEQYF
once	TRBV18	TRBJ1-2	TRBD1	TGTGCCAGCTCCCAAAGCCGGGACAGGGGGCCCTATGGCTACACCTTC	CASSQSRDRGPYGYTF
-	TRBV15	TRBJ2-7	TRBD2	TGTGCCACCAGCAGGGATATGGGTGAGAGCGGGAGAATGGAGCAGTACTTC	CATSRDMGESGRMEQYF
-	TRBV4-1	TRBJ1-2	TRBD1	TGCGCCAGCAGCCAATGGAAGACACAGGGGAGACTGAGCTACACCTTC	CASSQWKTQGRLSYTF
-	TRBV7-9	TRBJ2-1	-	TGTGCCAGCGGGGGGAGGTCCTACAATGAGCAGTTCTTC	CASGGRSYNEQFF
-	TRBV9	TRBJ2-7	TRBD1	TGTGCCAGCAGCGTGGGGACAGGAATCTACGAGCAGTACTTC	CASSVGTGIYEQYF
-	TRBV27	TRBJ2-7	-	TGTGCCAGCAGTCGTCGTTCGGGGGAGCAGTACTTC	CASSRRSGEQYF
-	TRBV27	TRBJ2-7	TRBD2	TGTGCCAGCAGTTTAGGGACTAGCGGGCGCAACGAGCAGTACTTC	CASSLGTSGRNEQYF
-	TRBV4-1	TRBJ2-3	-	TGCGCCAGCAGCCAAGGCGGTTATAGCACAGATACGCAGTATTTT	CASSQGGYSTDTQYF
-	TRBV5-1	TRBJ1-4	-	TGCGCCAGCAGCTGGACAAACGCAAATAATGAAAAACTGTTTTTT	CASSWTNANNEKLFF
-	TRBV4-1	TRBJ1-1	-	TGCGCCAGCAGCCCGAGAGAGGAGGGAAGGAACACTGAAGCTTTCTTT	CASSPREEGRNTEAFF
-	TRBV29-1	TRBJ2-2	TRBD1	TGCAGCGCCCGACTCGGACAGGGGTCTGTCCGGGGCACCGGGGAGCTGTTTTTT	CSARLGQGSVRGTGELFF
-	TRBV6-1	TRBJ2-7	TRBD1	TGTGCCAGCAGAGGGACAGGGGGTTACGAGCAGTACTTC	CASRGTGGYEQYF
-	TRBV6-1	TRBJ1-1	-	TGTGCCAGCAGGAAACGAGGGAACACTGAAGCTTTCTTT	CASRKRGNTEAFF